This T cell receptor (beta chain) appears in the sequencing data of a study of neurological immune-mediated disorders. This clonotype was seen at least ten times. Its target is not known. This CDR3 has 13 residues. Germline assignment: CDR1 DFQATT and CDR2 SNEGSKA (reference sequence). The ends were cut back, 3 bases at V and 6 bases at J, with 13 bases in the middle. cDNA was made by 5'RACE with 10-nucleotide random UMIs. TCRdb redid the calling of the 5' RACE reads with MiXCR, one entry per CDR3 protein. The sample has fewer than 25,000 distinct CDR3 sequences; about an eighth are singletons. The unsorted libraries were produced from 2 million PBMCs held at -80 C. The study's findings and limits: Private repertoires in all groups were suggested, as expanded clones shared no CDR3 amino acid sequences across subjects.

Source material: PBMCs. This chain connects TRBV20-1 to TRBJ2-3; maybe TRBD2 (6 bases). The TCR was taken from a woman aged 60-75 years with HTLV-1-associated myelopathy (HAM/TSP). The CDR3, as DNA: TGCAGTGCTAGGGGCCCGGGGGTTGATACGCAGTATTTT. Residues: CSARGPGVDTQYF.